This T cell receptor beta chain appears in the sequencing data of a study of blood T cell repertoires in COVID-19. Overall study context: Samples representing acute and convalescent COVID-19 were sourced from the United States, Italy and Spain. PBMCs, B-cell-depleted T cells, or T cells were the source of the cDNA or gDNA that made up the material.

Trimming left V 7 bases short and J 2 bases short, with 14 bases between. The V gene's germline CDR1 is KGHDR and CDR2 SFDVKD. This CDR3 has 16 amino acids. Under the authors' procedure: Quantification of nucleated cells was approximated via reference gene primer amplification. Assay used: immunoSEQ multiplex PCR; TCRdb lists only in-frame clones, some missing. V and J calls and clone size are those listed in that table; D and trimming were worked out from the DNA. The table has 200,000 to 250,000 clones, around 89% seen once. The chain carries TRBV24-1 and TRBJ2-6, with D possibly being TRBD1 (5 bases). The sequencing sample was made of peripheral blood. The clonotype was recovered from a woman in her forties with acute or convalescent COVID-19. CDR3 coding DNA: TGTGCCACCAGCGCGACCGAAGGGGCTGGGGCCAACGTCCTGACTTTC. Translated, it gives CATSATEGAGANVLTF.